These T cell receptor beta chains were read from a single sample in a study of blood T cells in healthy people across ages. Using its own MiXCR run on the 5' RACE reads, TCRdb lists one record per CDR3 protein. The sample yields roughly 1.5 million distinct CDR3 sequences, 35% to 45% seen once. Sample: blood. The receptors originated from a woman under 30 in good health. The CDR3 runs from the conserved cysteine through the conserved F or W. A D gene is named only where the DNA matches it firmly. Not all rows give a size; the values are once, few, many and, for expanded clones, a class.

TRBV28	few	TRBJ1-1	NA	TGTGCCAGCAGTTCCCGGGGGCGTTGGGGCACTGAAGCTTTCTTT	CASSSRGRWGTEAFF
TRBV4-1	NA	TRBJ1-1	TRBD1	TGCGCCAGCAACCGCAGGGGGGGGAACACTGAAGCTTTCTTT	CASNRRGGNTEAFF
TRBV6-2/TRBV6-3	NA	TRBJ2-1	TRBD2	TGTGCCAGCAGTCCCCTGGGACTACAGAGCTCCTACAATGAGCAGTTCTTC	CASSPLGLQSSYNEQFF
TRBV10-3	NA	TRBJ1-4	NA	TGTGCCATCGGCGCAGGCTCTGGTGAAAAACTGTTTTTT	CAIGAGSGEKLFF
TRBV9	NA	TRBJ2-3	NA	TGTGCCAGCAGTGGGGGGGCGCCGAAGACAGATACGCAGTATTTT	CASSGGAPKTDTQYF
TRBV7-2	few	TRBJ2-3	TRBD2	TGTGCCAGCTGCGAGAGCGGGAGTATAGGGACAGATACGCAGTATTTT	CASCESGSIGTDTQYF
TRBV13	few	TRBJ2-7	NA	TGTGCCAGCAGCTTAGGGGCAAACTCCTACGAGCAGTACTTC	CASSLGANSYEQYF
TRBV20-1	few	TRBJ2-4	NA	TGCAGTGCCCCCGGTGTCCACATTCAGTACTTC	CSAPGVHIQYF
TRBV10-3	NA	TRBJ1-4	NA	TGTGCCATCAGGGGGGAGAATGAAAAACTGTTTTTT	CAIRGENEKLFF
TRBV15	NA	TRBJ1-1	NA	TGTGCCACCAGCAGGAAAGGGGGGGACCACTTGAACACTGAAGCTTTCTTT	CATSRKGGDHLNTEAFF
TRBV14	NA	TRBJ1-2	NA	TGTGCCAGCAGCCAAGATCTTATCGCCCGGGGTGGCTACACCTTC	CASSQDLIARGGYTF
TRBV12-5	few	TRBJ2-5	TRBD2	TGTGCTAGTGGTTTGGTACTGGGAGGGGAAGAGACCCAGTACTTC	CASGLVLGGEETQYF
TRBV6-5	NA	TRBJ1-1	NA	TGTGCCAGCAGTTACAGGGGAGGCAAGGTTGAAGCTTTCTTT	CASSYRGGKVEAFF
TRBV27	few	TRBJ2-7	TRBD2	TGTGCCAGCAGTCGTCCGGGACTAGTGGGTTACGAGCAGTACTTC	CASSRPGLVGYEQYF
TRBV4-3	NA	TRBJ2-7	NA	TGCGCCAGCAGCCCTTCGGCCACTGTGCGCTACGAGCAGTACTTC	CASSPSATVRYEQYF
TRBV6-2/TRBV6-3	NA	TRBJ2-1	NA	TGTGCCAGCAGGCCGGACTGGCCCAATGAGCAGTTCTTC	CASRPDWPNEQFF
TRBV3-1	NA	TRBJ2-3	TRBD1	TGTGCCAGCAGCCAACCCGCCGACAGGGTTACGCAGTATTTT	CASSQPADRVTQYF
TRBV5-5	NA	TRBJ2-1	NA	TGTGCCAGCAGCTTGGTGCAGTATGAGCAGTTCTTC	CASSLVQYEQFF
TRBV27	NA	TRBJ2-2	NA	TGTGCCAGCAGTTTATCAAGGAGTATCGGGGAGCTGTTTTTT	CASSLSRSIGELFF
TRBV6-5	few	TRBJ1-2	TRBD1	TGTGCCAGCAGCCGGGACAGGCCTGACTATGGCTACACCTTC	CASSRDRPDYGYTF
TRBV20-1	few	TRBJ1-1	TRBD1	TGCAGTGCTCCCAGGGGGGGGAACACTGAAGCTTTCTTT	CSAPRGGNTEAFF
TRBV15	NA	TRBJ1-6	TRBD1	TGTGCCACCAGCTCCCCGCTAAGGGCAGGGGGCAATAATTCACCCCTCCACTTT	CATSSPLRAGGNNSPLHF
TRBV10-3	NA	TRBJ2-5	TRBD2	TGTGCCATCAGTGTCACTAGCGGGGAGGAGACCCAGTACTTC	CAISVTSGEETQYF
TRBV20-1	few	TRBJ2-3	NA	TGCAGTGCTAGAGCGTTTGGCAACACAGATACGCAGTATTTT	CSARAFGNTDTQYF
TRBV14	NA	TRBJ2-2	NA	TGTGCCAGCAGCCAAGATGGATGGCCGAAGTTAAACACCGGGGAGCTGTTTTTT	CASSQDGWPKLNTGELFF
TRBV4-2	NA	TRBJ2-5	TRBD2	TGTGCCAGCAGCGACGGGACTAGCGTACAAGAGACCCAGTACTTC	CASSDGTSVQETQYF
TRBV20-1	many	TRBJ1-5	NA	TGCAGTGCTAAAGGAGGTGGGGGCCAGCCCCAGCATTTT	CSAKGGGGQPQHF
TRBV20-1	few	TRBJ2-7	TRBD2	TGCAGTGCGAGTAGCGGGGAAAGGTACGAGCAGTACTTC	CSASSGERYEQYF
TRBV27	few	TRBJ2-5	TRBD2	TGTGCCAGCAGTTTCTCTATTAGCGGGAGTCAAGAGACCCAGTACTTC	CASSFSISGSQETQYF
TRBV4-3	few	TRBJ2-3	NA	TGCGCCAGCAGCCCCGGGATGCGGGCAGATACGCAGTATTTT	CASSPGMRADTQYF
TRBV5-1	NA	TRBJ2-3	NA	TGCGCCAGCACCAGAGCCCCATTATATACAGATACGCAGTATTTT	CASTRAPLYTDTQYF
TRBV6-5	few	TRBJ2-3	TRBD1	TGTGCCAGCAGTACCCCCGCAGGGGGCCCAGATACGCAGTATTTT	CASSTPAGGPDTQYF
TRBV24-1	NA	TRBJ2-1	TRBD1	TGTGCCACCAGTGAGAATATCCGGGACAGCGCTTGGAATGAGCAGTTCTTC	CATSENIRDSAWNEQFF
TRBV12-3/TRBV12-4	NA	TRBJ2-1	TRBD2	TGTGCCAGCAGGACACTAGCGGACTTTTACAATGAGCAGTTCTTC	CASRTLADFYNEQFF
TRBV27	NA	TRBJ2-2	NA	TGTGCCAGCAGTTTATTGCCGGGAAGGACCGGGGAGCTGTTTTTT	CASSLLPGRTGELFF
TRBV27	few	TRBJ2-1	NA	TGTGCCAGCAGGGGGGAATACAATGAGCAGTTCTTC	CASRGEYNEQFF
TRBV5-1	NA	TRBJ1-5	TRBD1	TGCACCAGCAGCCCCGGGACAGGGGATCAGCCCCAGCATTTT	CTSSPGTGDQPQHF
TRBV20-1	NA	TRBJ2-1	NA	TGCAGTGCGCGTGTGGAGTACAATGAGCAGTTCTTC	CSARVEYNEQFF
TRBV3-1	NA	TRBJ1-1	TRBD1	TGTGCCAGCAGGGAGACAGGGGTAAACACTGAAGCTTTCTTT	CASRETGVNTEAFF
TRBV20-1	NA	TRBJ2-7	NA	TGCAGTGCCCAAGACTCAAGGGCAGGTTACGAGCAGTACTTC	CSAQDSRAGYEQYF
TRBV20-1	NA	TRBJ1-4	NA	TGCAGTGCTGCCCGAGAGGGCGGAGAAAAACTGTTTTTT	CSAAREGGEKLFF
TRBV27	NA	TRBJ2-7	TRBD1	TGTGCCAGCAGTTACATGACAGGGCCCTACGAGCAGTACTTC	CASSYMTGPYEQYF
TRBV11-2	NA	TRBJ2-7	NA	TGTGCCAGCAGCCCCTGGACGAGCGAGTATTACGAGCAGTACTTC	CASSPWTSEYYEQYF
TRBV20-1	NA	TRBJ2-3	TRBD2	TGCAGTGCTACTCCCGGGAGGGCCGGCACAGATACGCAGTATTTT	CSATPGRAGTDTQYF
TRBV15	NA	TRBJ2-6	NA	TGTGCCACCAGCAGAGGGGGAGCCTCTGGGGCCAACGTCCTGACTTTC	CATSRGGASGANVLTF
TRBV7-2	NA	TRBJ2-1	TRBD2	TGTGCCAGCAGCTTTTCGAGCGGGGGCGCGTATGAGCAGTTCTTC	CASSFSSGGAYEQFF
TRBV7-2	few	TRBJ2-7	NA	TGTGCCAGCAGCACGCACTACGAGCAGTACTTC	CASSTHYEQYF
TRBV7-8	NA	TRBJ2-7	TRBD2	TGTGCCAGCAGCTTAGAGGGGACTATGGCACTAGACAATAACAATGAGCAGTACTTC	CASSLEGTMALDNNNEQYF